Listed below are T cell receptor beta chains from one sample, sequenced in a study of blood T cell repertoires in COVID-19. Clones were sequenced by immunoSEQ multiplex PCR, and TCRdb holds only the in-frame ones, with some missing. The table shows 200,000 or so clones, with 70% to 85% occurring only once. Material: PBMCs or T cells enriched from blood (not recorded which). Receptors were obtained from a woman between 40 and 55 years old with acute COVID-19. CDR3s include the opening cysteine and the closing phenylalanine or tryptophan. A D gene is named only where the DNA matches it firmly. The size entry is marked missing in some rows and otherwise reads once, few, many or a size class.

j_call v_call clone_size d_call cdr3_aa cdr3_nt
TRBJ2-3 TRBV3-1/TRBV3-2 - - CASSQAGADTQYF TGTGCCAGCAGCCAAGCGGGAGCAGATACGCAGTATTTT
TRBJ1-4 TRBV5-1 - - CASSLGQGLTNEKLFF TGCGCCAGCAGCTTGGGGCAGGGGCTAACTAATGAAAAACTGTTTTTT
TRBJ2-1 TRBV5-3 - TRBD2 CARSLGLADYNEQFF TGTGCCAGAAGCTTGGGGCTAGCGGACTACAATGAGCAGTTCTTC
TRBJ2-4 TRBV13 few - CASSLRGATNIQYF TGTGCCAGCAGCTTACGCGGGGCCACTAACATTCAGTACTTC
TRBJ1-2 TRBV6-1 - TRBD1 CASSASDRASSYGYTF TGTGCCAGCAGTGCCTCAGACAGGGCGTCGAGCTATGGCTACACCTTC
TRBJ1-4 TRBV24-1 - - CATSDSSGLGEKLFF TGTGCCACCAGTGATTCGTCAGGGCTTGGGGAAAAACTGTTTTTT
TRBJ2-7 TRBV5-1 - TRBD1 CASSLEGGGYEQYF TGCGCCAGCAGCTTGGAAGGGGGCGGCTACGAGCAGTACTTC
TRBJ2-2 TRBV5-4 - - CASSFSGERRAGELFF TGTGCCAGCAGCTTTTCCGGGGAAAGGCGGGCCGGGGAGCTGTTTTTT
TRBJ1-6 TRBV7-9 - TRBD1 CACIQTGDNSPLHF TGTGCCTGCATCCAGACAGGGGATAATTCACCCCTCCACTTT
TRBJ2-7 TRBV30 - - CAWSAGGEQYF TGTGCCTGGAGTGCCGGTGGCGAGCAGTACTTC
TRBJ1-1 TRBV3-1/TRBV3-2 - TRBD1 CASSLTGGNTEAFF TGTGCCAGCAGCCTTACAGGGGGGAACACTGAAGCTTTCTTT
TRBJ1-6 TRBV6-5 - - CASSPRSGKGSPLHF TGTGCCAGCAGTCCCCGCAGCGGGAAGGGTTCACCCCTCCACTTT
TRBJ1-1 TRBV18 - TRBD1 CASSRDRTEAFF TGTGCCAGCTCACGGGACAGAACTGAAGCTTTCTTT
TRBJ2-1 TRBV3-1/TRBV3-2 - TRBD2 CASSQPLGLAGGSFF TGTGCCAGCAGCCAGCCCCTCGGACTAGCGGGGGGCTCGTTCTTC
TRBJ2-2 TRBV28 - TRBD1 CASSSPGGANTGELFF TGTGCCAGCAGTTCGCCAGGGGGCGCGAACACCGGGGAGCTGTTTTTT
TRBJ2-1 TRBV3-1/TRBV3-2 few - CASSQGRTQIDNEQFF TGTGCCAGCAGCCAGGGCCGGACACAAATAGACAATGAGCAGTTCTTC
TRBJ2-1 TRBV19 - TRBD1 CASRGTVERITGSSYNEQFF TGTGCCAGTAGGGGGACAGTCGAGAGGATCACGGGAAGCTCCTACAATGAGCAGTTCTTC
TRBJ2-1 TRBV7-3 once - CASSLGAGFRDNEQFF TGTGCCAGCAGCTTAGGGGCCGGGTTTCGGGACAATGAGCAGTTCTTC
TRBJ2-1 TRBV5-1 - TRBD2 CASSLISSGRAPYNEQFF TGCGCCAGCAGCTTGATTTCTAGCGGGAGGGCCCCATACAATGAGCAGTTCTTC
TRBJ2-3 TRBV7-8 - - CASSLGISAYTDTQYF TGTGCCAGCAGCTTAGGTATTAGCGCATACACAGATACGCAGTATTTT
TRBJ2-7 TRBV9 - - CASSRGDSGSYEQYF TGTGCCAGCAGCCGAGGCGACAGTGGTTCCTACGAGCAGTACTTC
TRBJ1-1 TRBV27 - TRBD1 CASSFGQGGTEAFF TGTGCCAGCAGTTTCGGACAGGGGGGCACTGAAGCTTTCTTT
TRBJ1-6 TRBV6-5 - - CASSSRATYNSPLHF TGTGCCAGCAGTTCCAGGGCAACCTATAATTCACCCCTCCACTTT
TRBJ1-4 TRBV4-3 - TRBD1 CASSQVQGWEKLFF TGCGCCAGCAGCCAAGTACAGGGGTGGGAAAAACTGTTTTTT
TRBJ2-7 TRBV28 - - CPRRVNSYEQYF TGTCCCCGGAGGGTGAACTCCTACGAGCAGTACTTC
TRBJ2-2 TRBV13 - TRBD1 CASRHPTGKDTGELFF TGTGCCAGCAGACACCCGACAGGGAAGGACACCGGGGAGCTGTTTTTT
TRBJ2-1 TRBV6-4 - TRBD2 CASSSAGGPYNEQFF TGTGCCAGCAGTTCAGCGGGAGGCCCTTACAATGAGCAGTTCTTC
TRBJ2-7 TRBV4-1 - TRBD2 CASSHLGGDRYEQYF TGCGCCAGCAGCCATTTGGGAGGGGACCGCTACGAGCAGTACTTC
TRBJ2-5 TRBV2 - TRBD2 CASSEGLAGARETQYF TGTGCCAGCAGTGAGGGACTAGCGGGAGCTCGAGAGACCCAGTACTTC
TRBJ2-1 TRBV10-3 - - CAISEELNEQFF TGTGCCATCAGTGAGGAACTCAATGAGCAGTTCTTC
TRBJ1-2 TRBV4-3 few - CASSQDRDYGYTF TGCGCCAGCAGCCAAGACCGGGACTACGGCTACACCTTC
TRBJ2-7 TRBV7-2 - - CASSLTPRRRYEQYF TGTGCCAGCAGCTTAACCCCCCGGAGGCGCTACGAGCAGTACTTC
TRBJ2-1 TRBV10-3 once TRBD2 CAISPLGGERNEQFF TGTGCCATCAGTCCGCTGGGGGGGGAGAGAAATGAGCAGTTCTTC
TRBJ2-7 TRBV18 - TRBD2 CASSPPTVGVSGIDEQYF TGTGCCAGCTCACCACCGACTGTGGGCGTTAGCGGGATAGACGAGCAGTACTTC
TRBJ2-1 TRBV7-9 - TRBD2 CASSRLAGTSYNEQFF TGTGCCAGCAGCAGACTAGCGGGAACGTCCTACAATGAGCAGTTCTTC
TRBJ2-7 TRBV30 - TRBD1 CAYSGGQGTHEQYF TGTGCCTATTCGGGGGGACAGGGGACCCACGAGCAGTACTTC
TRBJ1-1 TRBV30 - - CAWRQRINTEAFF TGTGCCTGGAGACAGCGGATAAACACTGAAGCTTTCTTT
TRBJ2-3 TRBV27 - TRBD2 CASSFLQAGAGTDTQYF TGTGCCAGCAGTTTCCTCCAAGCGGGAGCTGGCACAGATACGCAGTATTTT
TRBJ1-1 TRBV19 - TRBD1 CASSSQIQGSAEAFF TGTGCCAGTAGTAGCCAGATACAGGGGAGCGCTGAAGCTTTCTTT
TRBJ1-2 TRBV6-5 - - CASSSPWTAYGYTF TGTGCCAGCAGTTCACCTTGGACAGCTTATGGCTACACCTTC
TRBJ2-7 TRBV29-1 - TRBD2 CSVFEPGLAGYEQYF TGCAGCGTTTTCGAACCGGGACTAGCGGGATACGAGCAGTACTTC
TRBJ1-2 TRBV4-2 - - CASSGAANYGYTF TGTGCCAGCAGCGGGGCCGCTAACTATGGCTACACCTTC
TRBJ1-5 TRBV30 - TRBD1 CAWNRDRGDLSNQPQHF TGTGCCTGGAACCGGGACAGGGGCGACCTTAGCAATCAGCCCCAGCATTTT
TRBJ2-2 TRBV28 - TRBD1 CASREDRGLNTGELFF TGTGCCAGCAGGGAGGACAGGGGGCTCAACACCGGGGAGCTGTTTTTT
TRBJ1-2 TRBV7-9 - - CASSSVTTRNGYTF TGTGCCAGCAGCTCCGTTACCACGCGAAATGGCTACACCTTC
TRBJ2-3 TRBV24-1 - TRBD2 CATRTGGRTDTQYF TGTGCCACCAGAACGGGGGGACGGACAGATACGCAGTATTTT
TRBJ2-1 TRBV24-1 few - CATSDALGAYNNEQFF TGTGCCACCAGTGACGCCCTAGGGGCTTATAACAATGAGCAGTTCTTC
TRBJ1-4 TRBV15 - - CATSRGPSNEKLFF TGTGCCACCAGCAGAGGGCCCTCCAATGAAAAACTGTTTTTT
TRBJ2-1 TRBV7-9 few - CASSSMGSGQFF TGTGCCAGCAGCTCGATGGGCTCCGGGCAGTTCTTC